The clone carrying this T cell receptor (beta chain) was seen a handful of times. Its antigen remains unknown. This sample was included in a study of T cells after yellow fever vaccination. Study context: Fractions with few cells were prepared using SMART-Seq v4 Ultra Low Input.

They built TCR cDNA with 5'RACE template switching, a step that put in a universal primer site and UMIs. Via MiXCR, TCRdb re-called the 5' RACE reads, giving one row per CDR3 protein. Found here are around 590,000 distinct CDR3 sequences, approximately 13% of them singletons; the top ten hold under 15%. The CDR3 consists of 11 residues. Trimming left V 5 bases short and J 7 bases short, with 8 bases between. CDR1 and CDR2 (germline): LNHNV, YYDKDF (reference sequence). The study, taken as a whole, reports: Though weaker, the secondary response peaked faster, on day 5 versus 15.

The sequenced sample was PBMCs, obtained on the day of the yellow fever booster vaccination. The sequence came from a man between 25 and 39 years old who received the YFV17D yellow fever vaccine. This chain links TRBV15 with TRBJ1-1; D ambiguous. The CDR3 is CATSLRDEAFF. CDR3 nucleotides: TGTGCCACCAGCCTCAGAGATGAAGCTTTCTTT.